The source of this TCR beta chain is a study of somatic mutations in cytotoxic T cells in rheumatoid arthritis. The V and J ends lost 0 bases and 0 bases respectively, with 17 bases between them. Per the germline V gene, CDR1 is SGHAT and CDR2 is FQNNGV. The CDR3 length is 18 residues. Clones were sequenced by immunoSEQ multiplex PCR, and TCRdb holds only the in-frame ones, with some missing. The sample contains about 11,000 clones, around 74% of which appear only once. The gene calls are TRBV11-2 and TRBJ1-1; no definite D call. The source of this sequence is a middle-aged woman in good health. Input material: CD8+ T cells sorted from blood. In nucleotides, the CDR3 is TGTGCCAGCAGCTTAGATCCAAGGTACAAGGGAGTGAACACTGAAGCTTTCTTT. Protein product: CASSLDPRYKGVNTEAFF. The full variable domain, completed using reference TRBV11-2 and TRBJ1-1, is EAGVAQSPRYKIIEKRQSVAFWCNPISGHATLYWYQQILGQGPKLLIQFQNNGVVDDSQLPKDRFSAERLKGVDSTLKIQPAKLEDSAVYLCASSLDPRYKGVNTEAFFGQGTRLTVV.